What follows describes a single TCR beta chain. Only in-frame clones appear in the TCRdb table, and some are missing; sequencing was by immunoSEQ multiplex PCR. The data show about 160,000 clones, about four fifths seen once. Participants were aged roughly 18 to 90 years from 20 to 30 US areas. This sample is drawn from a study of blood T cell repertoires in COVID-19. Study in general: The origin of the acute and convalescent COVID-19 samples was the United States, Italy and Spain.

Germline CDR1 KGHDR, CDR2 SFDVKD. The V and J ends lost 1 base and 4 bases respectively, with 8 bases between them. The length of the CDR3 is 14 residues. The sequenced sample consisted of PBMCs or T cells enriched from blood (not recorded which). The receptor's source is a woman aged 60-75 years who had recovered from COVID-19. The J gene is TRBJ2-3, the V gene TRBV24-1; possibly TRBD2 for D (5 bases). CDR3 loop: CATSDFRGADTQYF. The CDR3 DNA reads as TGTGCCACCAGTGATTTTCGGGGAGCAGATACGCAGTATTTT.